This T cell receptor beta chain derives from a study of T cell responses to AZD1222 COVID-19 vaccine. General study findings and limits: Among spike-specific TCRs, nearly half reportedly target unmutated variant regions.

Sequenced by immunoSEQ multiplex PCR; TCRdb stores in-frame clones only, minus some. Of about 92,000 clones listed, roughly 93% are singletons. In regard to this clone: Antigen: not known.

CDR1 is SGHDT and CDR2 is YYEEEE in the germline V gene. The CDR3 extends over 14 amino acids. The V and J ends lost 4 bases and 9 bases, in that order; junction bases with no gene match: 8. The input for sequencing was peripheral blood, taken on day 0 of AZD1222 vaccination. This receptor was taken from an adult in good health. This sequence joins TRBV5-6 and TRBJ2-7; 12 bases map to TRBD1. CDR3 in amino acids: CASSPRDRGQTQYF. CDR3 DNA: TGTGCCAGCAGCCCCAGGGACAGGGGGCAGACGCAGTACTTC. The whole variable domain, filled in from reference TRBV5-6 and TRBJ2-7, reads DAGVTQSPTHLIKTRGQQVTLRCSPKSGHDTVSWYQQALGQGPQFIFQYYEEEERQRGNFPDRFSGHQFPNYSSELNVNALLLGDSALYLCASSPRDRGQTQYFGPGTRLTVT.